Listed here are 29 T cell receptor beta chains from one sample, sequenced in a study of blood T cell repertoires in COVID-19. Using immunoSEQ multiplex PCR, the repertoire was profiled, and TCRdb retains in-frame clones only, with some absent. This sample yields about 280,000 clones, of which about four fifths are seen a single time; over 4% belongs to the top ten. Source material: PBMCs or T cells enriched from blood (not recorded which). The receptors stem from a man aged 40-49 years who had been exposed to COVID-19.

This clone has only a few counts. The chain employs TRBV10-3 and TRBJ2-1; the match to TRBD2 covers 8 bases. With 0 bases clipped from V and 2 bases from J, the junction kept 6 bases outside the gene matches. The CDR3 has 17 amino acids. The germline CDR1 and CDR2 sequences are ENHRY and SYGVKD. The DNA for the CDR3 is TGTGCCATCAGTGAGTCGACGGGACTAGGGACCTACAATGAGCAGTTCTTC. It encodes CAISESTGLGTYNEQFF.

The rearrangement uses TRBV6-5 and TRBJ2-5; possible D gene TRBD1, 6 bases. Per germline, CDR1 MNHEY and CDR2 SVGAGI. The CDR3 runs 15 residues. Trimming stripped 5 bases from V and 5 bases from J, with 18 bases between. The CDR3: CASSLLQGIAETQYF. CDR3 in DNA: TGTGCCAGCAGTCTCCTCCAGGGGATCGCGGAGACCCAGTACTTC.

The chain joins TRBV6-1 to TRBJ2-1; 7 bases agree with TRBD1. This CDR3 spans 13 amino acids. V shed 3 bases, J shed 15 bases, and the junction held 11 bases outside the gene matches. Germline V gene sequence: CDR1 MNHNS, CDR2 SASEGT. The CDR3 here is CASSEVSGGSPFF. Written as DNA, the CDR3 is TGTGCCAGCAGTGAGGTATCAGGGGGTAGTCCGTTCTTC.

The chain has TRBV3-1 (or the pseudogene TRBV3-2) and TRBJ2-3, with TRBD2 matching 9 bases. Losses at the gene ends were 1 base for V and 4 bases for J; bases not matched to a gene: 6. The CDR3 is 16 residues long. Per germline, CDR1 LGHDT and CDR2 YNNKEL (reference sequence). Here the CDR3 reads CASSQGSGLAADTQYF. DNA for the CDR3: TGTGCCAGCAGCCAAGGATCGGGACTAGCAGCAGATACGCAGTATTTT.

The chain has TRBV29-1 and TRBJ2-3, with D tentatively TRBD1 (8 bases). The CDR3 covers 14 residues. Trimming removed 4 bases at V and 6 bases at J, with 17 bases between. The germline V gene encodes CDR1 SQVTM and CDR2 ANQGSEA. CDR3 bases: TGCAGCGTTGGAGCGGGACAGGTCAAGGATACGCAGTATTTT. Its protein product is CSVGAGQVKDTQYF.

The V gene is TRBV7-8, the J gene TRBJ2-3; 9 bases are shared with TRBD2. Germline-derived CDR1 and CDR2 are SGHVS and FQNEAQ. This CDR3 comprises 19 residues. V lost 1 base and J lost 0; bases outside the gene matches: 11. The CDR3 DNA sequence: TGTGCCAGCAGCTTAGTGGTAGCGGGGGTCCTCTTTAGCACAGATACGCAGTATTTT. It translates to CASSLVVAGVLFSTDTQYF.

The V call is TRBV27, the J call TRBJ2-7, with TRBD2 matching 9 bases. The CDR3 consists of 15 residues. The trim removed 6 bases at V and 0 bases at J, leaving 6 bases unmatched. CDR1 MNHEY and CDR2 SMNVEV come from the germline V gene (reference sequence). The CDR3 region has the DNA TGTGCCAGCAGCTCCCGACTAGCGGCCTCCTACGAGCAGTACTTC. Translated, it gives CASSSRLAASYEQYF.

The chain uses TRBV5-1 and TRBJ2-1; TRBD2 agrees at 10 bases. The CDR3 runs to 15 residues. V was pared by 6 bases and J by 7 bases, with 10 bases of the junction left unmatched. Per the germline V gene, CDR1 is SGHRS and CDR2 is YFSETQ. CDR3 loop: CASTNLAGVFNEQFF. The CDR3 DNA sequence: TGCGCCAGCACCAACCTAGCGGGAGTTTTTAATGAGCAGTTCTTC.

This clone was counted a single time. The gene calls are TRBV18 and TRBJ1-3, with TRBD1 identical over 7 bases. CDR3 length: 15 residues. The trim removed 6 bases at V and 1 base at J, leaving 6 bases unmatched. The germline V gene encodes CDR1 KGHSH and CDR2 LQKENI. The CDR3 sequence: CASSRQGISGNTIYF. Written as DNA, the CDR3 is TGTGCCAGCTCGCGACAGGGTATTTCTGGAAACACCATATATTTT.

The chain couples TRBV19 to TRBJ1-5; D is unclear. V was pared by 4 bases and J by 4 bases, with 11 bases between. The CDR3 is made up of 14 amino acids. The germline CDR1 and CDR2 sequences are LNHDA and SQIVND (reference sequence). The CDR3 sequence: CASSKRSENQPQHF. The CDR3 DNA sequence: TGTGCCAGTAGTAAACGGAGTGAAAATCAGCCCCAGCATTTT.

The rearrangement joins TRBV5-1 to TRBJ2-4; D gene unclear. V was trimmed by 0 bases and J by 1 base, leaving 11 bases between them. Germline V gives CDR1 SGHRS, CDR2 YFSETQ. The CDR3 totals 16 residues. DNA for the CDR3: TGCGCCAGCAGCTTGGCACCTAACGGGGCCAAAAACATTCAGTACTTC. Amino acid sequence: CASSLAPNGAKNIQYF.

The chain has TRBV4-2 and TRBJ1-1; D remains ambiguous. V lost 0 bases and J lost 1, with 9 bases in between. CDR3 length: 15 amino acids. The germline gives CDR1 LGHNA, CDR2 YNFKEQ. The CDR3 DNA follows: TGTGCCAGCAGCCAAGATTTGAGTACGAACACTGAAGCTTTCTTT. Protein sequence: CASSQDLSTNTEAFF.

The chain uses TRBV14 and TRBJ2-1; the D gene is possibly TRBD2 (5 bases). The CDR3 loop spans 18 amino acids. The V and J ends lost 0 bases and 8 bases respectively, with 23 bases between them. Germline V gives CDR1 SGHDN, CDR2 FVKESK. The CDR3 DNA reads TGTGCCAGCAGCCAAGATAAGCACTCTAGCAGGAACCGGCATGAGCAGTTCTTC. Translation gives CASSQDKHSSRNRHEQFF. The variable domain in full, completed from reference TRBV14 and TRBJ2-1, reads EAGVTQFPSHSVIEKGQTVTLRCDPISGHDNLYWYRRVMGKEIKFLLHFVKESKQDESGMPNNRFLAERTGGTYSTLKVQPAELEDSGVYFCASSQDKHSSRNRHEQFFGPGTRLTVL.

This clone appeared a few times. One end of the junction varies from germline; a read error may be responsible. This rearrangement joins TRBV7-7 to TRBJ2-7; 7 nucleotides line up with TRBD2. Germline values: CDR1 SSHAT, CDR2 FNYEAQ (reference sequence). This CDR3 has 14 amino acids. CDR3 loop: CASSLTGRDSEQYF. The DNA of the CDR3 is TGTGCTAGCAGCTTAACTGGGAGGGATTCCGAGCAGTACTTC.

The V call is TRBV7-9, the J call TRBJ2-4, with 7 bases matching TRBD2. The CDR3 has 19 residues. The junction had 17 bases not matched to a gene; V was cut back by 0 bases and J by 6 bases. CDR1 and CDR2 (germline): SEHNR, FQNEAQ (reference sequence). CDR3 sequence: CASSLAMWGGTQLGNIQYF. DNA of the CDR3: TGTGCCAGCAGCTTAGCTATGTGGGGGGGGACCCAACTGGGAAACATTCAGTACTTC. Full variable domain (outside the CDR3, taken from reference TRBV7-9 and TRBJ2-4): DTGVSQNPRHKITKRGQNVTFRCDPISEHNRLYWYRQTLGQGPEFLTYFQNEAQLEKSRLLSDRFSAERPKGSFSTLEIQRTEQGDSAMYLCASSLAMWGGTQLGNIQYFGAGTRLSVL.

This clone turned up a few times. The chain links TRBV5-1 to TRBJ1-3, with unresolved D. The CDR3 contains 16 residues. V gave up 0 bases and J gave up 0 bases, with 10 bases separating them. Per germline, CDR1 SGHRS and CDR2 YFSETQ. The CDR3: CASSLAPSSSGNTIYF. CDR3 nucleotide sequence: TGCGCCAGCAGCTTGGCCCCGTCGAGCTCTGGAAACACCATATATTTT.

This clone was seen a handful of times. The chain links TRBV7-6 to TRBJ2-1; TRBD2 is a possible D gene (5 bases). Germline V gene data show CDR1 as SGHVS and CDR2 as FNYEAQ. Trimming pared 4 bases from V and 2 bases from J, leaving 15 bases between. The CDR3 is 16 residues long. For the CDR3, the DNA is TGTGCCAGCAGCTCCGCCGGGGTACGAACCTACAATGAGCAGTTCTTC. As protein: CASSSAGVRTYNEQFF.

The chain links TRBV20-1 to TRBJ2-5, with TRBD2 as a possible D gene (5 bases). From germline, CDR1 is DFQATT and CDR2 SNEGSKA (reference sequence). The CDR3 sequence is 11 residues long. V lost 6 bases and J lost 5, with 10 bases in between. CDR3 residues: CSADGKETQYF. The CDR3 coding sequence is TGCAGTGCGGACGGGAAGGAGACCCAGTACTTC.

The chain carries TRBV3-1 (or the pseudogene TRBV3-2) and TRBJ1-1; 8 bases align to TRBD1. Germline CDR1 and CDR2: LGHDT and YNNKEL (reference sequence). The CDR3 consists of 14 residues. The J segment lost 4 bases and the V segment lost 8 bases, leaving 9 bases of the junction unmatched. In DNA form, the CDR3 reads TGTGCCAGCCTACCCAGGGGGCAGGGCACTGAAGCTTTCTTT. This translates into CASLPRGQGTEAFF.

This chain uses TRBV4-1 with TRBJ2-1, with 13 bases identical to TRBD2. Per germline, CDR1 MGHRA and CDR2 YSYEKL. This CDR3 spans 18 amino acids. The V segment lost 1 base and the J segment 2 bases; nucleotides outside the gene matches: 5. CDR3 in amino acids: CASSQGGLAGVPYNEQFF. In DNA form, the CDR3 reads TGCGCCAGCAGCCAAGGTGGACTAGCGGGAGTTCCCTACAATGAGCAGTTCTTC.

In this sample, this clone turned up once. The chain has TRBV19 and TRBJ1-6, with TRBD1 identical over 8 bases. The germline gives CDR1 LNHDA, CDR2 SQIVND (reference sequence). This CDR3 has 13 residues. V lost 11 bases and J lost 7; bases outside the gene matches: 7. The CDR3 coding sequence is TGTGCCGTCCGCAGGGGGCAGAATTCACCCCTCCACTTT. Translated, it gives CAVRRGQNSPLHF.

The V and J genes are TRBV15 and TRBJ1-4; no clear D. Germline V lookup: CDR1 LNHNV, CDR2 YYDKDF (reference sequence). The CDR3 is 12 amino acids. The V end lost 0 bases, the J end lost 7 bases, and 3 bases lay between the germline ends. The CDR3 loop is CATSRESEKLFF. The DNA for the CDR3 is TGTGCCACCAGCAGAGAGAGTGAAAAACTGTTTTTT.

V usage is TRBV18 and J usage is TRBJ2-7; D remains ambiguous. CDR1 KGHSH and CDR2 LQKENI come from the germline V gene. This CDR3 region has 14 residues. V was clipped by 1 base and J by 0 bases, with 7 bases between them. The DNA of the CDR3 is TGTGCCAGCTCACCACACGGTAACTCCTACGAGCAGTACTTC. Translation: CASSPHGNSYEQYF.

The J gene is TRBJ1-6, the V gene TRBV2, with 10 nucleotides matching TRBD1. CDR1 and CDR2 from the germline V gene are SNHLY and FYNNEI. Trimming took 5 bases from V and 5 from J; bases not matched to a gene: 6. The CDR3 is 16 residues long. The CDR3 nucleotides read TGTGCCAGCAGTAGGACAGGGGGGACAAATAATTCACCCCTCCACTTT. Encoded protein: CASSRTGGTNNSPLHF.

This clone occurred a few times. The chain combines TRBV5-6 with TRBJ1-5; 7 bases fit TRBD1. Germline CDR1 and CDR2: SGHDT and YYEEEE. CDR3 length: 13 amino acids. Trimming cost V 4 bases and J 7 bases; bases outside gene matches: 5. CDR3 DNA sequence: TGTGCCAGCAGCCCGGACAGGAAGCAGCCCCAGCATTTT. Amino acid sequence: CASSPDRKQPQHF.

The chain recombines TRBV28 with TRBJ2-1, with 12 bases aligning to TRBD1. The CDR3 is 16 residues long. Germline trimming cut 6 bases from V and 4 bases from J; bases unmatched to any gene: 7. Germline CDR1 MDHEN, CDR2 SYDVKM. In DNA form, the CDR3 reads TGTGCCAGCAGCGGGTGGGGACAGGGGGCTTACAATGAGCAGTTCTTC. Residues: CASSGWGQGAYNEQFF.

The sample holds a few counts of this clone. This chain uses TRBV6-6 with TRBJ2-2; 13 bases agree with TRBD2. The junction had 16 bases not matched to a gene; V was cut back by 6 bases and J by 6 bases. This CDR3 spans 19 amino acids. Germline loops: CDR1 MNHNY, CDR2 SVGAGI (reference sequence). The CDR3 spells CASSLRTSGRGIKAGELFF. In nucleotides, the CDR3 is TGTGCCAGCAGCTTAAGGACTAGCGGGAGAGGCATAAAAGCCGGGGAGCTGTTTTTT.

CDR3 in amino acids: CASSQETLGGLASNYEQYF. Written as DNA, the CDR3 is TGCGCCAGCAGCCAAGAGACCCTCGGCGGGCTAGCGAGTAACTACGAGCAGTACTTC. V gene TRBV4-1 combines with J gene TRBJ2-7; D possibly corresponds to TRBD2 (6 bases). Trimming stripped 0 bases from V and 3 bases from J, with 24 bases between. Germline values: CDR1 MGHRA, CDR2 YSYEKL. This CDR3 has 19 amino acids.

The CDR3 sequence: CASSLIGAEAFF. For the CDR3, the DNA is TGTGCCAGCAGTTTGATCGGGGCTGAAGCTTTCTTT. The rearrangement joins TRBV12-3 or TRBV12-4 to TRBJ1-1; D unclear. This CDR3 is built from 12 residues. With 3 bases removed from V and 6 bases from J, the gap between germline ends came to 8 bases.